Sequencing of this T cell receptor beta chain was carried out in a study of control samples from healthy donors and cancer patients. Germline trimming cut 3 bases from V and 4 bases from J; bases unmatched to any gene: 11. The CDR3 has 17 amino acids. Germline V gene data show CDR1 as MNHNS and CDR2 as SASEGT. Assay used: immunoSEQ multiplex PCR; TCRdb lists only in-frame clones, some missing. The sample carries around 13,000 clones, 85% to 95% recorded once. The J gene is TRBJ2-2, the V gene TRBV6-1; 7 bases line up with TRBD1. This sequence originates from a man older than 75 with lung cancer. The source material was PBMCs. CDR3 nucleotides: TGTGCCAGCAGTGACATACAGGGGAGCCCATCCACCGGGGAGCTGTTTTTT. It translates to CASSDIQGSPSTGELFF.